These T cell receptor beta chains were read from a single sample in a study of cytomegalovirus exposure and HLA in healthy donors. Profiling relied on immunoSEQ multiplex PCR, and the TCRdb table lists in-frame clones only, not all of them. This table has approximately 170,000 clones, roughly 80% appearing once. The sequencing sample was made of PBMCs. These receptors were collected from a male donor in good health and CMV-seronegative. Each CDR3 is given with its conserved first and last residue. D genes are given only for firm matches. Size is stated for part of the rows, as once, few or many counts, or as a class when the clone is expanded.

v_call: TRBV5-4; j_call: TRBJ2-7; d_call: TRBD2; clone_size: .; cdr3_nt: TGTGCCAGCAGCTGGGGACTAGCGGGATCCACCTACGAGCAGTACTTC; cdr3_aa: CASSWGLAGSTYEQYF
v_call: TRBV10-3; j_call: TRBJ2-7; d_call: TRBD2; clone_size: .; cdr3_nt: TGTGCCATCAGGTCTAGCGGGAGCCTCGAGCAGTACTTC; cdr3_aa: CAIRSSGSLEQYF
v_call: TRBV5-6; j_call: TRBJ2-3; d_call: TRBD2; clone_size: .; cdr3_nt: TGTGCCAGCAGCTCCCCAGGACTAGCAGCCGACCCGATTACAGATACGCAGTATTTT; cdr3_aa: CASSSPGLAADPITDTQYF
v_call: TRBV5-1; j_call: TRBJ2-2; d_call: TRBD2; clone_size: few; cdr3_nt: TGCGCCAGCAGCTTGCAACCGGGACTACTTAACACCGGGGAGCTGTTTTTT; cdr3_aa: CASSLQPGLLNTGELFF
v_call: TRBV7-8; j_call: TRBJ1-4; d_call: .; clone_size: .; cdr3_nt: TGTGCCAGCAGCTTAGGAAGGGGGTTGGGTGAAAAACTGTTTTTT; cdr3_aa: CASSLGRGLGEKLFF
v_call: TRBV2; j_call: TRBJ1-4; d_call: TRBD1; clone_size: .; cdr3_nt: TGTGCCAGCAGCCTACAGGGGGTCGATGAAAAACTGTTTTTT; cdr3_aa: CASSLQGVDEKLFF
v_call: TRBV5-6; j_call: TRBJ2-7; d_call: .; clone_size: .; cdr3_nt: TGTGCCAGCAGCTCTCCCTCGGAGGGGAGGTACGAGCAGTACTTC; cdr3_aa: CASSSPSEGRYEQYF
v_call: TRBV4-1; j_call: TRBJ1-1; d_call: .; clone_size: .; cdr3_nt: TGCGCCAGCAGCCAAGGGGGGGGGTTCAACACTGAAGCTTTCTTT; cdr3_aa: CASSQGGGFNTEAFF
v_call: TRBV4-2; j_call: TRBJ2-7; d_call: TRBD2; clone_size: .; cdr3_nt: TGTGCCAGCAGCCAAGATTTGGGCCTAGCGGGAGTAGGATCCTACGAGCAGTACTTC; cdr3_aa: CASSQDLGLAGVGSYEQYF
v_call: TRBV10-1; j_call: TRBJ2-4; d_call: .; clone_size: .; cdr3_nt: TGCGCCAGTACTCATCTAGCCAAAAACATTCAGTACTTC; cdr3_aa: CASTHLAKNIQYF
v_call: TRBV30; j_call: TRBJ1-2; d_call: .; clone_size: once; cdr3_nt: TGTGCCTGGAGTGTACATGGAGCGGGCGCGGGCTATGGCTACACCTTC; cdr3_aa: CAWSVHGAGAGYGYTF
v_call: TRBV13; j_call: TRBJ2-7; d_call: TRBD1; clone_size: once; cdr3_nt: TGTGCCAGCACCCCTCACCCGGGACAGGGCTACGAGCAGTACTTC; cdr3_aa: CASTPHPGQGYEQYF
v_call: TRBV5-1; j_call: TRBJ1-6; d_call: .; clone_size: .; cdr3_nt: TGCGCCAGCAGCTATTCGGTTAGCTCCTATAATTCACCCCTCCACTTT; cdr3_aa: CASSYSVSSYNSPLHF
v_call: TRBV5-1; j_call: TRBJ1-2; d_call: TRBD1; clone_size: .; cdr3_nt: TGCGCCAGCAGCTCCGGGACAGAGATAAACTATGGCTACACCTTC; cdr3_aa: CASSSGTEINYGYTF
v_call: TRBV28; j_call: TRBJ2-7; d_call: TRBD2; clone_size: .; cdr3_nt: TGTGCCAGCAGCCAACCCGGACTAGCGGGAACCCTTCTCGAGCAGTACTTC; cdr3_aa: CASSQPGLAGTLLEQYF
v_call: TRBV6-1; j_call: TRBJ1-5; d_call: TRBD1; clone_size: once; cdr3_nt: TGTGCCAGCAGGGGGGGGGACAGGGACAGCCAGCCCCAGCATTTT; cdr3_aa: CASRGGDRDSQPQHF
v_call: TRBV27; j_call: TRBJ2-7; d_call: .; clone_size: .; cdr3_nt: TGTGCCAGCAGTTCTCAGTCGCCTGAGTGGACACAGTTCCGAGGGGGCTACGAGCAGTACTTC; cdr3_aa: CASSSQSPEWTQFRGGYEQYF
v_call: TRBV7-6; j_call: TRBJ2-3; d_call: .; clone_size: .; cdr3_nt: TGTGCCAGCAGCTTATTGACCTTTCGACAGGTCCGTCCAGATACGCAGTATTTT; cdr3_aa: CASSLLTFRQVRPDTQYF